This T cell receptor (beta chain) came from a study of T-cell reconstitution after alpha-beta-depleted transplantation in children. CDR1 MNHEY and CDR2 SMNVEV come from the germline V gene (reference sequence). The CDR3 covers 18 residues. V lost 2 bases and J 3 bases, leaving 21 bases between the germline ends. This clonotype was counted a few times. TCRbeta library preparation incorporated unique molecular identifiers. TCRdb re-analysed the PCR reads in MiXCR, keeping a single row per CDR3 protein. The table includes hundreds of thousands of distinct CDR3 sequences, over 10% detected once. This TCR was sampled from a male patient aged 10 to 17 who had a stem cell transplant for acute myeloid leukemia, so the T cells may come from the graft donor. The source was PBMCs, mostly from graft donor cells, collected 360 days after TCRalphabeta/CD19-depleted stem cell transplant. The V call is TRBV27, the J call TRBJ2-3, with D perhaps TRBD1 (6 bases). CDR3 coding DNA: TGTGCCAGCAGTTTACGGCTTGCAGGGGAAAAGATGACAGATACGCAGTATTTT. Residues: CASSLRLAGEKMTDTQYF.